What follows are 25 T cell receptor beta chains derived from one specimen sequenced in a study of blood T cell repertoires in COVID-19. Produced via immunoSEQ multiplex PCR; TCRdb's table is partial and in-frame only. The sample has about 220,000 clones, about 80% seen once. Sequenced input: PBMCs or T cells enriched from blood (not recorded which). The receptor source for this set is a woman between 35 and 50 years old with acute COVID-19.

This clone was detected only a few times. This chain uses TRBV19 with TRBJ2-7; 14 bases line up with TRBD2. V lost 6 bases to trimming and J lost 3 bases; unmatched junction nucleotides: 7. CDR1 is LNHDA and CDR2 is SQIVND in the germline V gene (reference sequence). The length of the CDR3 is 16 residues. The CDR3 is CASSLTGTSGSYEQYF. The CDR3, as DNA: TGTGCCAGTAGCCTAACCGGGACTAGCGGGAGCTACGAGCAGTACTTC.

This chain joins TRBV7-2 and TRBJ2-1; 10 positions match TRBD2. Germline lookup yields CDR1 SGHTA and CDR2 FQGNSA. The CDR3 consists of 16 residues. The J segment lost 7 bases and the V segment lost 5 bases, leaving 11 bases of the junction unmatched. CDR3 amino acids: CASSPPSGRAFNEQFF. Here the CDR3 DNA reads TGTGCCAGCAGCCCCCCGAGCGGGAGGGCCTTTAATGAGCAGTTCTTC.

The chain has TRBV9 and TRBJ2-2; D call uncertain. The CDR3 consists of 12 residues. Germline values: CDR1 SGDLS, CDR2 YYNGEE. Trimming removed 3 bases at V and 7 bases at J, with 7 bases between. In DNA form, the CDR3 reads TGTGCCAGCAGCGCCCCCCACGGGGAGCTGTTTTTT. Translation gives CASSAPHGELFF.

V is TRBV29-1 and J is TRBJ2-7; 12 nucleotides line up with TRBD2. The germline gives CDR1 SQVTM, CDR2 ANQGSEA. The CDR3 length is 15 residues. The V segment lost 5 bases and the J segment 4 bases; nucleotides outside the gene matches: 9. In DNA, the CDR3 is TGCAGCGTTCAATACCCCGGGACTAGCGGGTACGAGCAGTACTTC. The encoded protein is CSVQYPGTSGYEQYF.

There are a few counts of this clone. The chain carries TRBV5-5 and TRBJ2-7, with TRBD1 identical over 7 bases. V gave up 4 bases and J gave up 2 bases; unmatched junction bases: 9. Germline lookup yields CDR1 SGHKS and CDR2 YYEKEE (reference sequence). CDR3 length: 15 amino acids. Here the CDR3 DNA reads TGTGCCAGCAGCGGGGGCGACAGGGACGCCTACGAGCAGTACTTC. Translated, it gives CASSGGDRDAYEQYF.

V is TRBV10-3 and J is TRBJ2-1; 13 nucleotides line up with TRBD2. The CDR3 has 18 amino acids. Looked up from germline, CDR1 is ENHRY and CDR2 is SYGVKD. With 0 bases clipped from V and 1 base from J, the junction kept 3 bases outside the gene matches. The CDR3 DNA reads TGTGCCATCAGTGAGTCCGGGACTAGCGGGACATCCTACAATGAGCAGTTCTTC. Translated: CAISESGTSGTSYNEQFF.

This chain connects TRBV20-1 to TRBJ1-1; TRBD1 aligns across 8 bases. Germline V lookup: CDR1 DFQATT, CDR2 SNEGSKA (reference sequence). This CDR3 region has 11 residues. Trimming at V came to 5 bases and at J to 7 bases, leaving 3 bases not matched to a gene. CDR3 DNA: TGCAGTGCTGACAGGGGCGTTGAAGCTTTCTTT. It translates to CSADRGVEAFF.

The V call is TRBV5-4, the J call TRBJ2-1; D remains unclear. This CDR3 has 13 residues. Germline CDR1 is SGHNT and CDR2 is YYREEE (reference sequence). Trimming shortened V by 3 bases and J by 5 bases, and 9 bases separated the two germline ends. The CDR3 reads CASSSTVNNEQFF. The CDR3 DNA follows: TGTGCCAGCAGCTCCACAGTTAACAATGAGCAGTTCTTC.

V and J are TRBV5-1 and TRBJ2-7, with TRBD1 as a possible D gene (6 bases). V was shortened by 3 bases and J by 0 bases, with 10 bases between the two germline ends. The CDR3 sequence is 14 residues long. The germline V gene has CDR1 SGHRS and CDR2 YFSETQ. The CDR3 region has the DNA TGCGCCAGCAGCTGGACAGATAGCTCCTACGAGCAGTACTTC. This sequence encodes CASSWTDSSYEQYF.

The chain has TRBV19 and TRBJ2-7; 9 bases match TRBD1. V was pared by 5 bases and J by 3 bases, with 5 bases of the junction left unmatched. The CDR3 has 14 amino acids. From germline, CDR1 is LNHDA and CDR2 SQIVND (reference sequence). CDR3 nucleotides: TGTGCCAGTAGTCCAGGGACAGGGAACTACGAGCAGTACTTC. It codes for CASSPGTGNYEQYF.

The chain carries TRBV28 and TRBJ2-6; 11 bases line up with TRBD1. The germline V gene has CDR1 MDHEN and CDR2 SYDVKM. The CDR3 sequence is 16 residues long. J lost 1 base, V lost 8 bases, and 4 bases had no gene match. The CDR3 DNA reads TGTGCCAGCCAGGACAGGGGGCGGTCTGGGGCCAACGTCCTGACTTTC. Protein sequence: CASQDRGRSGANVLTF. The variable domain in full, completed from reference TRBV28 and TRBJ2-6, reads DVKVTQSSRYLVKRTGEKVFLECVQDMDHENMFWYRQDPGLGLRLIYFSYDVKMKEKGDIPEGYSVSREKKERFSLILESASTNQTSMYLCASQDRGRSGANVLTFGAGSRLTVL.

V is TRBV7-9 and J is TRBJ2-5, with 9 positions matching TRBD2. Germline CDR1 SEHNR, CDR2 FQNEAQ (reference sequence). J was trimmed by 4 bases and V by 1 base; bases with no gene match: 7. CDR3 length equals 16 residues. CDR3 amino acids: CASSLGLAGVRETQYF. CDR3 in DNA: TGTGCCAGCAGCTTAGGTTTAGCGGGGGTGCGAGAGACCCAGTACTTC.

The chain carries TRBV24-1 and TRBJ1-2; possibly TRBD1 for D (6 bases). Looked up from germline, CDR1 is KGHDR and CDR2 is SFDVKD. This CDR3 has 17 amino acids. Trimming left V 3 bases short and J 0 bases short, with 16 bases between. DNA of the CDR3: TGTGCCACCAGTGATAATACAGGGCGAGAGGCTAACTATGGCTACACCTTC. It codes for CATSDNTGREANYGYTF.

V and J are TRBV7-8 and TRBJ1-2; 7 bases line up with TRBD1. This CDR3 region has 13 residues. Trimming at V came to 3 bases and at J to 6 bases, leaving 4 bases not matched to a gene. Germline V gene lookup returns CDR1 SGHVS and CDR2 FQNEAQ. The CDR3 DNA sequence: TGTGCCAGCAGCTTTGTCAGGGGGGATGGCTACACCTTC. Its protein product is CASSFVRGDGYTF.

The chain carries TRBV5-1 and TRBJ2-7; D remains unclear. Trimming removed 2 bases from V and 2 bases from J, with 8 bases in between. This CDR3 is 13 amino acids long. Germline V gene sequence: CDR1 SGHRS, CDR2 YFSETQ. CDR3 loop: CASSFGQAYEQYF. CDR3 DNA sequence: TGCGCCAGCAGCTTCGGTCAGGCCTACGAGCAGTACTTC.

This sequence joins TRBV7-2 and TRBJ2-7; 8 bases fit TRBD2. The V segment lost 2 bases and the J segment 4 bases; nucleotides outside the gene matches: 16. CDR3 length: 18 amino acids. Germline assignment: CDR1 SGHTA and CDR2 FQGNSA. Here the CDR3 reads CASSLSGRTGGPLYEQYF. For the CDR3, the DNA is TGTGCCAGCAGCTTATCGGGGAGGACGGGGGGGCCCTTGTACGAGCAGTACTTC. The full variable domain, in which reference TRBV7-2 and TRBJ2-7 provide the parts outside the CDR3, is GAGVSQSPSNKVTEKGKDVELRCDPISGHTALYWYRQSLGQGLEFLIYFQGNSAPDKSGLPSDRFSAERTGGSVSTLTIQRTQQEDSAVYLCASSLSGRTGGPLYEQYFGPGTRLTVT.

V is TRBV3-1 (or the pseudogene TRBV3-2) and J is TRBJ1-6; the match to TRBD1 covers 9 bases. The V gene end was trimmed by 5 bases and the J gene end by 4 bases; junction bases not matched to a gene: 3. This CDR3 has 15 residues. Per germline, CDR1 LGHDT and CDR2 YNNKEL (reference sequence). CDR3 coding DNA: TGTGCCAGCAGCACTGGACAGGGGTATAATTCACCCCTCCACTTT. Protein: CASSTGQGYNSPLHF.

The J gene is TRBJ2-6, the V gene TRBV3-1 (or the pseudogene TRBV3-2), with D possibly being TRBD2 (5 bases). Germline values: CDR1 LGHDT, CDR2 YNNKEL (reference sequence). This CDR3 contains 19 residues. The germline V and J ends were trimmed by 0 bases and 0 bases, with 15 bases remaining between them. The CDR3 is CASSQDFPGFTSGANVLTF. The CDR3, as DNA: TGTGCCAGCAGCCAAGACTTTCCGGGATTTACCTCTGGGGCCAACGTCCTGACTTTC.

The V and J genes are TRBV24-1 and TRBJ1-5, with D maybe TRBD1 (6 bases). The germline V gene has CDR1 KGHDR and CDR2 SFDVKD. The CDR3 is 15 residues long. The ends were cut back, 4 bases at V and 9 bases at J, with 18 bases in the middle. The CDR3 nucleotides are TGTGCCACCAGTGACCCTAGGCAGGGGCCGGGGCCCCAGCATTTT. Translation gives CATSDPRQGPGPQHF.

The rearrangement links TRBV4-3 to TRBJ2-5, with TRBD2 identical over 8 bases. Germline V gene data show CDR1 as LGHNA and CDR2 as YSLEER. The CDR3 spans 22 residues. Trimming removed 0 bases from V and 4 bases from J; junction bases left unmatched: 25. The CDR3, as DNA: TGCGCCAGCAGCCAAGATCTCGGCTGGTCCCTGGGGACTAGATATTTCGGAGAGACCCAGTACTTC. Amino acids: CASSQDLGWSLGTRYFGETQYF.

This chain joins TRBV7-2 and TRBJ1-2; tentatively, D is TRBD1 (6 bases). The V end lost 1 base, the J end lost 4 bases, and 10 bases lay between the germline ends. This CDR3 comprises 14 residues. Germline V gives CDR1 SGHTA, CDR2 FQGNSA. The CDR3 coding sequence is TGTGCCAGCAGCTTAGTTGGGGGCGGCTATGGCTACACCTTC. It is translated as CASSLVGGGYGYTF.

The chain combines TRBV29-1 with TRBJ2-1; 7 bases match TRBD2. The CDR3 contains 16 residues. The junction had 13 bases not matched to a gene; V was cut back by 3 bases and J by 5 bases. Germline values: CDR1 SQVTM, CDR2 ANQGSEA. CDR3 DNA sequence: TGCAGCGTTGAGCGGACGGGGGGAGGGGCACACAATGAGCAGTTCTTC. Translation: CSVERTGGGAHNEQFF.

The V gene is TRBV5-1, the J gene TRBJ2-2, with TRBD1 matching over 8 bases. V lost 1 base to trimming and J lost 9 bases; unmatched junction nucleotides: 8. Per the germline V gene, CDR1 is SGHRS and CDR2 is YFSETQ. The CDR3 is made up of 15 amino acids. CDR3 region: CASSLLPGGGRELFF. For the CDR3, the DNA is TGCGCCAGCAGCTTGCTACCAGGGGGCGGAAGGGAGCTGTTTTTT.

This chain uses TRBV27 with TRBJ1-2; D is ambiguous. V was trimmed by 3 bases and J by 8 bases, leaving 19 bases between them. CDR1 and CDR2 (germline): MNHEY, SMNVEV (reference sequence). This CDR3 has 15 amino acids. The CDR3 here is CASSFLPPLFEGYTF. The CDR3 region has the DNA TGTGCCAGCAGTTTCCTCCCACCCTTATTTGAGGGCTACACCTTC.

Only a few counts were recorded for this clone. The J gene is TRBJ2-7, the V gene TRBV3-1 (or the pseudogene TRBV3-2); 9 nucleotides align to TRBD2. The V gene's germline CDR1 is LGHDT and CDR2 YNNKEL (reference sequence). This CDR3 is 15 amino acids long. The junction had 9 bases not matched to a gene; V was cut back by 0 bases and J by 9 bases. Here the CDR3 DNA reads TGTGCCAGCAGCCAAGACAGTCTAGCGGGAACGTCGCAGTACTTC. Protein sequence: CASSQDSLAGTSQYF.